The 14 T cell receptor beta chains presented below share a single source sample, sequenced in a study of cytomegalovirus exposure and HLA in healthy donors. The PCR was carried out with 60 Vbeta primers and 13 Jbeta primers. The data were produced by immunoSEQ multiplex PCR, yet TCRdb's version contains in-frame clones alone and is incomplete. The data hold about 140,000 clones, with 70% to 90% observed a single time. The material sequenced was PBMCs. These receptors were collected from a man aged 50-59 years in good health and CMV-seronegative.

This rearrangement joins TRBV5-1 to TRBJ2-7; possibly TRBD1 for D (5 bases). With 5 bases removed from V and 5 bases from J, the gap between germline ends came to 23 bases. The CDR3 is 16 amino acids. The germline V gene has CDR1 SGHRS and CDR2 YFSETQ. The CDR3 DNA is TGCGCCAGCAGTCTCGGCGTCCAGGGCTTTTTGGACGAGCAGTACTTC. Encoded protein: CASSLGVQGFLDEQYF.

This sequence joins TRBV2 and TRBJ1-1; TRBD1 matches at 8 bases. V was clipped by 6 bases and J by 10 bases; unmatched bases: 16. Germline V lookup: CDR1 SNHLY, CDR2 FYNNEI. CDR3 length: 15 residues. The CDR3 protein is CASRSPVWTGSGAFF. CDR3 in DNA: TGTGCCAGCAGGTCCCCAGTCTGGACAGGGTCCGGAGCTTTCTTT. Full variable domain (rest looked up from reference TRBV2 and TRBJ1-1): EPEVTQTPSHQVTQMGQEVILRCVPISNHLYFYWYRQILGQKVEFLVSFYNNEISEKSEIFDDQFSVERPDGSNFTLKIRSTKLEDSAMYFCASRSPVWTGSGAFFGQGTRLTVV.

This chain connects TRBV6-6 to TRBJ2-5; maybe TRBD1 (8 bases). Germline lookup yields CDR1 MNHNY and CDR2 SVGAGI (reference sequence). Trimming pared 6 bases from V and 4 bases from J, leaving 18 bases between. The CDR3 is 15 amino acids. CDR3 residues: CASSSRTGRGETQYF. In DNA, the CDR3 is TGTGCCAGCAGCTCCCGGACAGGGAGGGGAGAGACCCAGTACTTC.

This chain connects TRBV6-5 to TRBJ1-1, with D possibly TRBD1 on 6 matching bases. Germline CDR1 and CDR2: MNHEY and SVGAGI. The CDR3 covers 16 residues. The V end lost 2 bases, the J end lost 0 bases, and 13 bases lay between the germline ends. CDR3 sequence: CASSYGSGTLNTEAFF. The CDR3 region has the DNA TGTGCCAGCAGTTACGGATCCGGGACACTGAACACTGAAGCTTTCTTT.

Note on this clone: A read error may produce the germline difference seen at one junction end. CDR3 residues: CASSPNTGFGPGELFF. The CDR3 coding sequence is TGTGCTAGCAGTCCAAATACAGGGTTTGGTCCCGGGGAGCTGTTTTTT. The V and J genes are TRBV7-7 and TRBJ2-2, with TRBD1 as a possible D gene (6 bases). Germline-derived CDR1 and CDR2 are SSHAT and FNYEAQ (reference sequence). The CDR3 spans 16 residues.

In its sample, this clone was seen once. The V gene is TRBV7-9, the J gene TRBJ1-4; possible D gene TRBD1, 5 bases. The CDR3 runs to 15 residues. Germline CDR1 and CDR2: SEHNR and FQNEAQ (reference sequence). V lost 5 bases, J lost 8 bases, and 18 bases lay in between. The CDR3 region has the DNA TGTGCCAGCAGCCGGGGGGACGTTGTGGAGGAAAAACTGTTTTTT. This gives the protein CASSRGDVVEEKLFF. Combining the CDR3 with reference TRBV7-9 and TRBJ1-4 gives the whole variable domain DTGVSQNPRHKITKRGQNVTFRCDPISEHNRLYWYRQTLGQGPEFLTYFQNEAQLEKSRLLSDRFSAERPKGSFSTLEIQRTEQGDSAMYLCASSRGDVVEEKLFFGSGTQLSVL.

This rearrangement joins TRBV5-4 to TRBJ2-3; D is perhaps TRBD1 (6 bases). The germline CDR1 and CDR2 sequences are SGHNT and YYREEE (reference sequence). V lost 2 bases and J lost 0, with 13 bases in between. This CDR3 has 16 amino acids. The CDR3 protein is CASSLLTGASTDTQYF. CDR3 DNA sequence: TGTGCCAGCAGCTTATTGACAGGCGCTAGCACAGATACGCAGTATTTT. The variable domain in full, completed from reference TRBV5-4 and TRBJ2-3, reads ETGVTQSPTHLIKTRGQQVTLRCSSQSGHNTVSWYQQALGQGPQFIFQYYREEENGRGNFPPRFSGLQFPNYSSELNVNALELDDSALYLCASSLLTGASTDTQYFGPGTRLTVL.

The chain links TRBV19 to TRBJ1-3, with D tentatively TRBD1 (6 bases). With 5 bases removed from V and 8 bases from J, the gap between germline ends came to 16 bases. This CDR3 comprises 14 residues. The germline gives CDR1 LNHDA, CDR2 SQIVND (reference sequence). As DNA, the CDR3 is TGTGCCAGTAGTTCCCCTGGACAGAGCCACACCATATATTTT. It specifies CASSSPGQSHTIYF.

V is TRBV19 and J is TRBJ1-5; 10 bases line up with TRBD1. Germline V gene lookup returns CDR1 LNHDA and CDR2 SQIVND (reference sequence). The CDR3 is made up of 15 amino acids. The junction had 5 bases not matched to a gene; V was cut back by 3 bases and J by 6 bases. This CDR3 is CASSILGTGVQPQHF. The CDR3 coding sequence is TGTGCCAGTAGTATCCTTGGGACAGGGGTTCAGCCCCAGCATTTT.

The chain is built from TRBV27 and TRBJ1-5; 7 bases map to TRBD1. J was trimmed by 4 bases and V by 0 bases; bases with no gene match: 3. CDR3 size: 15 residues. Germline V gene data show CDR1 as MNHEY and CDR2 as SMNVEV (reference sequence). The DNA of the CDR3 is TGTGCCAGCAGTTTATCGCGACAGGGAAATCAGCCCCAGCATTTT. This codes for CASSLSRQGNQPQHF.

On this clone itself: The sample has other DNA sequences that encode this CDR3 too. The V call is TRBV27, the J call TRBJ1-5; D is possibly TRBD1 (5 bases). The CDR3 sequence is 13 residues long. The germline V gene has CDR1 MNHEY and CDR2 SMNVEV (reference sequence). Trimming stripped 3 bases from V and 4 bases from J, with 7 bases between. CDR3 coding DNA: TGTGCCAGCAGTTTCTCAGGGAATCAGCCCCAGCATTTT. Amino acid sequence: CASSFSGNQPQHF.

This chain connects TRBV23-1 to TRBJ2-6; tentatively, D is TRBD2 (5 bases). TRBV23-1 is marked as an open reading frame, function uncertain. CDR3 length: 18 amino acids. V lost 2 bases, J lost 2 bases, and 16 bases lay in between. The CDR3, as DNA: TGCGCCAGCAGTCAACGGCGGGCGGGCGTAGCTGGGGCCAACGTCCTGACTTTC. Translating gives CASSQRRAGVAGANVLTF.

V gene TRBV4-2 combines with J gene TRBJ2-1, with 8 bases lining up with TRBD2. The germline CDR1 and CDR2 sequences are LGHNA and YNFKEQ. Losses at the gene ends were 3 bases for V and 8 bases for J; bases not matched to a gene: 6. CDR3 length: 14 residues. For the CDR3, the DNA is TGTGCCAGCAGCCAGCGGGGGGAGTGGTATGAGCAGTTCTTC. Translation gives CASSQRGEWYEQFF.

The rearrangement joins TRBV9 to TRBJ1-1; TRBD1 matches at 9 bases. J lost 7 bases, V lost 3 bases, and 7 bases had no gene match. The germline CDR1 and CDR2 sequences are SGDLS and YYNGEE. CDR3 size: 14 residues. The CDR3 DNA follows: TGTGCCAGCAGCGAGGGACAGGGCTGGGATGAAGCTTTCTTT. Translation gives CASSEGQGWDEAFF.